These 10 T cell receptor beta chains came from one sample sequenced in a study of low-dose radiotherapy and immunotherapy resistance in tumors. Time point specified: before trial treatment. Alpha- and beta-chain coverage of first-strand cDNA came from TRAV- and TRBV-specific primers. TCRs were amplified for approximately 21 PCR cycles with a constant-region primer and V-primer adapter. Via MiXCR, TCRdb re-called the reads, giving one row per CDR3 protein. The sample holds almost 40,000 distinct CDR3 sequences, about a third seen once. The sample was PBMCs, taken before treatment. The receptors originated from a male donor with gallbladder cancer.

The sample holds many counts of this clonotype. This chain connects TRBV5-1 to TRBJ2-1; D uncertain. Germline CDR1 reads SGHRS; CDR2 reads YFSETQ. The CDR3 loop spans 11 amino acids. The V gene lost 0 bases and the J gene lost 8 bases, with 3 bases spanning the gap. The CDR3 DNA reads as TGCGCCAGCAGCTTGGCCCATGAGCAGTTCTTC. It yields the protein CASSLAHEQFF.

Comment on this clonotype: A read error is the likely source, as a far larger clone sits one nucleotide away. The chain combines TRBV7-9 with TRBJ1-5; D gene uncertain. CDR1 and CDR2 from the germline V gene are SEHNR and FQNEAQ (reference sequence). The CDR3 has 13 amino acids. CDR3: CVSSGDYNQPQHF. CDR3 bases: TGTGTCAGCAGCGGTGACTATAATCAGCCCCAGCATTTT. Supplemented by reference TRBV7-9 and TRBJ1-5, the full variable domain reads DTGVSQNPRHKITKRGQNVTFRCDPISEHNRLYWYRQTLGQGPEFLTYFQNEAQLEKSRLLSDRFSAERPKGSFSTLEIQRTEQGDSAMYLCVSSGDYNQPQHFGDGTRLSIL.

This clonotype was counted many times. The CDR3 nucleotides read TGTGCCAGCCGGGGCCCCTTATCCACAGATACGCAGTATTTT. Amino acids: CASRGPLSTDTQYF. The rearrangement links TRBV12-3 or TRBV12-4 to TRBJ2-3; D assignment may be TRBD1 or TRBD2 (5 bases each). Trimming cost V 8 bases and J 2 bases, with 14 bases left between them. There are 14 residues in the CDR3.

The V and J genes are TRBV4-3 and TRBJ2-1, with D uncertain. The CDR3 runs to 14 residues. Trimming took 0 bases from V and 7 from J, leaving 10 bases between them. CDR1 and CDR2 (germline): LGHNA, YSLEER. The CDR3 bases are TGCGCCAGCAGCCAAGAAATGTTAATGAATGAGCAGTTCTTC. This sequence encodes CASSQEMLMNEQFF.

The chain employs TRBV7-2 and TRBJ1-2; perhaps TRBD1 as D (6 bases). V was clipped by 1 base and J by 6 bases, with 21 bases between them. The CDR3 spans 17 residues. The germline V gene has CDR1 SGHTA and CDR2 FQGNSA. Written as DNA, the CDR3 is TGTGCCAGCAGCTTAGGATACAGGGAGCGGGGATTAAATGGCTACACCTTC. This codes for CASSLGYRERGLNGYTF. The full variable domain, in which reference TRBV7-2 and TRBJ1-2 provide the parts outside the CDR3, is GAGVSQSPSNKVTEKGKDVELRCDPISGHTALYWYRQSLGQGLEFLIYFQGNSAPDKSGLPSDRFSAERTGGSVSTLTIQRTQQEDSAVYLCASSLGYRERGLNGYTFGSGTRLTVV.

This clonotype has at least ten counts. V and J are TRBV7-2 and TRBJ2-1, with 7 bases lining up with TRBD2. The V gene end was trimmed by 2 bases and the J gene end by 4 bases; junction bases not matched to a gene: 5. The CDR3 is made up of 15 amino acids. Germline V lookup: CDR1 SGHTA, CDR2 FQGNSA. The CDR3 coding sequence is TGTGCCAGCAGCTTACAAAGCGGGGTGTACAATGAGCAGTTCTTC. Protein product: CASSLQSGVYNEQFF. Filled out from reference TRBV7-2 and TRBJ2-1, the complete variable domain reads GAGVSQSPSNKVTEKGKDVELRCDPISGHTALYWYRQSLGQGLEFLIYFQGNSAPDKSGLPSDRFSAERTGGSVSTLTIQRTQQEDSAVYLCASSLQSGVYNEQFFGPGTRLTVL.

This clonotype occurred many times. This chain joins TRBV5-1 and TRBJ2-1, with 9 bases fitting TRBD1. The CDR3 has 15 amino acids. With 6 bases clipped from V and 7 bases from J, the junction kept 11 bases outside the gene matches. CDR1 and CDR2 (germline): SGHRS, YFSETQ. CDR3 DNA: TGCGCCAGCATTCCCGGGACAGGGCACCTAAATGAGCAGTTCTTC. Residues: CASIPGTGHLNEQFF.

In its sample, this clonotype was seen many times. In nucleotides, the CDR3 is TGTGCCAGCAGCCTAAGCATCTCTGGAAACACCATATATTTT. It yields the protein CASSLSISGNTIYF. The chain couples TRBV7-9 to TRBJ1-3; no firm D call. Trimming removed 5 bases from V and 0 bases from J, with 8 bases in between. CDR3 length: 14 residues. Looked up from germline, CDR1 is SEHNR and CDR2 is FQNEAQ (reference sequence).

The chain is built from TRBV24-1 and TRBJ1-5, with no clear D. The length of the CDR3 is 12 residues. Per germline, CDR1 KGHDR and CDR2 SFDVKD. V lost 11 bases to trimming and J lost 5 bases, with 12 bases between them. The CDR3, as DNA: TGTGCCAGTCCCAATACTCATCAGCCCCAGCATTTT. Protein product: CASPNTHQPQHF.

V is TRBV29-1 and J is TRBJ2-7, with 9 bases lining up with TRBD1. V shed 4 bases, J shed 0 bases, and the junction held 16 bases outside the gene matches. The CDR3 consists of 18 residues. The V gene's germline CDR1 is SQVTM and CDR2 ANQGSEA. The CDR3 DNA is TGCAGCGTTGGTCTCTGGACAGGGGTGGTCTCCAACTCCTACGAGCAGTACTTC. Protein: CSVGLWTGVVSNSYEQYF.